This T cell receptor (beta chain) was captured by sequencing in a study of a mutant IDH1 vaccine in newly diagnosed glioma. Notes on this clone: Its matching antigen is unknown.

Germline values: CDR1 DFQATT, CDR2 SNEGSKA (reference sequence). The CDR3 extends over 11 amino acids. Trimming pared 7 bases from V and 0 bases from J, leaving 5 bases between. Only in-frame clones appear in the TCRdb table, and some are missing; sequencing was by immunoSEQ multiplex PCR. The sample carries roughly 38,000 clones, around 79% recorded once. Time point: week 23, last vaccination. Every vaccination contained 300 ug of the mutant IDH1 20-mer peptide and was paired with topical imiquimod. The input for sequencing was PBMCs, taken from a glioma patient whose treatment included an IDH1 peptide vaccine. The chain recombines TRBV20-1 with TRBJ2-3; D gene ambiguous. The sequence was obtained from a woman in her thirties or forties with glioma. Some clones in this sample may be carry-over from other donors' samples. The CDR3 DNA is TGCAGTGTAATTAGCACAGATACGCAGTATTTT. Translating it yields CSVISTDTQYF.